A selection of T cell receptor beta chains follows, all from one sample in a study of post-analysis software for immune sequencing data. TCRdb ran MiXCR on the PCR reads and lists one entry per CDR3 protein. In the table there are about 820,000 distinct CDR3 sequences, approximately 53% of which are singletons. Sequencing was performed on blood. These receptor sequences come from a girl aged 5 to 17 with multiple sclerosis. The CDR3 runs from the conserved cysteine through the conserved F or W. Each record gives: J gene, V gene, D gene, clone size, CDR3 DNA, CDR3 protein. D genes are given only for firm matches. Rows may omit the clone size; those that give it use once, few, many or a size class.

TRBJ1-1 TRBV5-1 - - TGCGCCAGCAGCTTGGAACCAGCTATGAACACTGAAGCTTTCTTT CASSLEPAMNTEAFF
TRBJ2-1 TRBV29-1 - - TGCAGCGTTGGACCCGTACATGAGCAGTTCTTC CSVGPVHEQFF
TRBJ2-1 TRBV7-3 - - TGTGCCAGCAGCCCTGGAATAGGGTTGGATGAGCAGTTCTTC CASSPGIGLDEQFF
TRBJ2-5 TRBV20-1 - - TGCAGTTTGGGGGCGGGGGCCGTACAAGAGACCCAGTACTTC CSLGAGAVQETQYF
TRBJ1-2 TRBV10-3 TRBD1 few TGTGCCATCAGTGAGTCGAACCCCGGGACAGGGGGCTATGGCTACACCTTC CAISESNPGTGGYGYTF
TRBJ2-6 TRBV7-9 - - TGTGCCAGCAGCTGGATGTGGTCTGGGGCCAACGTCCTGACTTTC CASSWMWSGANVLTF
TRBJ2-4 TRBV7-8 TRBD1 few TGTGCCAGCAGCCTAAGACAGGGGTTGGGGGAGCAGTACTTC CASSLRQGLGEQYF
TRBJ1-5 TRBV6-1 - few TGTGCCAGCAGTGAACGAGGGGGCAATCAGCCCCAGCATTTT CASSERGGNQPQHF
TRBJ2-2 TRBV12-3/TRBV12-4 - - TGTGCCAGCAGCCGCATGGGGCCCACCGGGGAGCTGTTTTTT CASSRMGPTGELFF
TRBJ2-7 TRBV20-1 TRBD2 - TGCAGTGCTAGAAGTAGCGGGAACCCCTACGAGCAGTACTTC CSARSSGNPYEQYF
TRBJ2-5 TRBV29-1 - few TGCAGTGGGCTTAGGGGTTGGGAGACCCAGTACTTC CSGLRGWETQYF
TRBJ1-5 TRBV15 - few TGTGCCACCAGCAAGACCTTGGGGGTAGGGGATCAGCCCCAGCATTTT CATSKTLGVGDQPQHF
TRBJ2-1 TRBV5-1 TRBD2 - TGCGCCAGCAGCTTAAGACTAGCGGGGGCCGTAAGCTCCTACAATGAGCAGTTCTTC CASSLRLAGAVSSYNEQFF
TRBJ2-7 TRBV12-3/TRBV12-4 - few TGTGCCAGCAGTTTAGCAGGGGTGGGGATGGACGAGCAGTACTTC CASSLAGVGMDEQYF
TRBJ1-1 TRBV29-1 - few TGCAGCGTTGAAGGTTGGGGGATGAACACTGAAGCTTTCTTT CSVEGWGMNTEAFF
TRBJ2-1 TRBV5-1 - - TGCGCCAGCACCACTCGAATGGCTAGCCAGGGGGGTGAGCAGTTCTTC CASTTRMASQGGEQFF
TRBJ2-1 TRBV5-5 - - TGTGCCAGCAGCTTGGTCAGGGGACTCTACAATGAGCAGTTCTTC CASSLVRGLYNEQFF
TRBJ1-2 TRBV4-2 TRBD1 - TGTGCCAGCAGCCCAGCGACAGGGCCTCCGGGCTACACCTTC CASSPATGPPGYTF
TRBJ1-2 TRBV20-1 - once TGCAGTGCTAGAGATCTTAGGGACACCACTAACTATGGCTACACCTTC CSARDLRDTTNYGYTF
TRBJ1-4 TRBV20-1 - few TGCAGTGCTGTTGGTCCTGCGGAGGGTGAAAAACTGTTTTTT CSAVGPAEGEKLFF
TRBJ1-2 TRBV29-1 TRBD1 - TGCAGCGTTCTTGGACAGGGCGGGGGCTACACCTTC CSVLGQGGGYTF
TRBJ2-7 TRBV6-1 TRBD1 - TGTGCCAGCAGGGGGACAGGATTCTCCTACGAGCAGTACTTC CASRGTGFSYEQYF
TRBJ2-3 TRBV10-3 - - TGTGCCATCAGTGGGGCACAGGCAGATACGCAGTATTTT CAISGAQADTQYF
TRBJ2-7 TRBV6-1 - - TGTGCCAGCAGTGAAGTCCAGGGATCTTCCTACGAGCAGTACTTC CASSEVQGSSYEQYF
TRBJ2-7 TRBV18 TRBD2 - TGTGCCAGCTCACCACCAAGGACTAGCGGGAGCCGAGCATACGAGCAGTACTTC CASSPPRTSGSRAYEQYF
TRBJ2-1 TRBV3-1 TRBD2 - TGTGCCAGCAGCCAAGGGAATAGCGGGGGGGCGGATGAGCAGTTCTTC CASSQGNSGGADEQFF
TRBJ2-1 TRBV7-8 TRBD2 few TGTGCCAGCAGCTTAGCGTCGGGTAGCGGGAGGGCCGCTGGGCAGTTCTTC CASSLASGSGRAAGQFF
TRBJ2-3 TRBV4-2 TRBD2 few TGTGCCAGCAGCCAAGTTGGCGGCCCCGGGCTAGCGGGTCGCCGGGCCGATACGCAGTATTTT CASSQVGGPGLAGRRADTQYF
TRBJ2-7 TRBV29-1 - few TGCAGCGTTGGAGTGAGTGGGCGGAAGTCCTACGAGCAGTACTTC CSVGVSGRKSYEQYF
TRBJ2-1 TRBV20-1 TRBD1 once TGCAGTGCTTCCTGGACAGGCCGATACAATGAGCAGTTCTTC CSASWTGRYNEQFF
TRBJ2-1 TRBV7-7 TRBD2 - TGTGCTAGCAGTCTACTCAGCGGGAGTGTTTACAATGAGCAGTTCTTC CASSLLSGSVYNEQFF
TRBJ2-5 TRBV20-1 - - TGCAGCGGCGGGGGATGGACAGGAGGAAAAGAGACCCAGTACTTC CSGGGWTGGKETQYF
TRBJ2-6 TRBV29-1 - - TGCAGCGTTAAGGCGTCTGGGGCCAACGTCCTGACTTTC CSVKASGANVLTF